This T cell receptor (beta chain) is from a study of shared clonotypes between healthy human individuals. Study-wide results and caveats: Naive CD4 clonotypes overlapped across a handful of donors at around 4.7%.

The ends were cut back, 4 bases at V and 5 bases at J, with 15 bases in the middle. The germline V gene has CDR1 SGHDT and CDR2 YYEEEE. The CDR3 length is 15 residues. For every subset, genomic DNA was evenly distributed across several immunoSEQ plates. Per the study methods: Filtering differed because ImmunoSEQ produced junction-only sequences that carried no quality scores. Data came from immunoSEQ multiplex PCR; TCRdb stores just in-frame clones and leaves some out. V, J and clone size are taken as reported in that table, and D and trimming were inferred from the DNA itself. The profile shows over 2 million clones, 85% to 95% of them singletons. As for this clone: Its antigen is unknown.

Donors were healthy HIV-negative adults without recent acute infections or vaccinations. The sequence was collected from a man aged 18 to 29 in good health. Some clones in this sample may be carry-over from other donors' samples. This chain uses TRBV5-6 with TRBJ1-4; D remains unclear. Sequencing input: naive CD4+ T cells from PBMCs. Subset denoted: CD45RA+ positively selected. Written as DNA, the CDR3 is TGTGCCAGCAGCCCTTTGGGGAGGGCAAATGAAAAACTGTTTTTT. Translating it yields CASSPLGRANEKLFF.